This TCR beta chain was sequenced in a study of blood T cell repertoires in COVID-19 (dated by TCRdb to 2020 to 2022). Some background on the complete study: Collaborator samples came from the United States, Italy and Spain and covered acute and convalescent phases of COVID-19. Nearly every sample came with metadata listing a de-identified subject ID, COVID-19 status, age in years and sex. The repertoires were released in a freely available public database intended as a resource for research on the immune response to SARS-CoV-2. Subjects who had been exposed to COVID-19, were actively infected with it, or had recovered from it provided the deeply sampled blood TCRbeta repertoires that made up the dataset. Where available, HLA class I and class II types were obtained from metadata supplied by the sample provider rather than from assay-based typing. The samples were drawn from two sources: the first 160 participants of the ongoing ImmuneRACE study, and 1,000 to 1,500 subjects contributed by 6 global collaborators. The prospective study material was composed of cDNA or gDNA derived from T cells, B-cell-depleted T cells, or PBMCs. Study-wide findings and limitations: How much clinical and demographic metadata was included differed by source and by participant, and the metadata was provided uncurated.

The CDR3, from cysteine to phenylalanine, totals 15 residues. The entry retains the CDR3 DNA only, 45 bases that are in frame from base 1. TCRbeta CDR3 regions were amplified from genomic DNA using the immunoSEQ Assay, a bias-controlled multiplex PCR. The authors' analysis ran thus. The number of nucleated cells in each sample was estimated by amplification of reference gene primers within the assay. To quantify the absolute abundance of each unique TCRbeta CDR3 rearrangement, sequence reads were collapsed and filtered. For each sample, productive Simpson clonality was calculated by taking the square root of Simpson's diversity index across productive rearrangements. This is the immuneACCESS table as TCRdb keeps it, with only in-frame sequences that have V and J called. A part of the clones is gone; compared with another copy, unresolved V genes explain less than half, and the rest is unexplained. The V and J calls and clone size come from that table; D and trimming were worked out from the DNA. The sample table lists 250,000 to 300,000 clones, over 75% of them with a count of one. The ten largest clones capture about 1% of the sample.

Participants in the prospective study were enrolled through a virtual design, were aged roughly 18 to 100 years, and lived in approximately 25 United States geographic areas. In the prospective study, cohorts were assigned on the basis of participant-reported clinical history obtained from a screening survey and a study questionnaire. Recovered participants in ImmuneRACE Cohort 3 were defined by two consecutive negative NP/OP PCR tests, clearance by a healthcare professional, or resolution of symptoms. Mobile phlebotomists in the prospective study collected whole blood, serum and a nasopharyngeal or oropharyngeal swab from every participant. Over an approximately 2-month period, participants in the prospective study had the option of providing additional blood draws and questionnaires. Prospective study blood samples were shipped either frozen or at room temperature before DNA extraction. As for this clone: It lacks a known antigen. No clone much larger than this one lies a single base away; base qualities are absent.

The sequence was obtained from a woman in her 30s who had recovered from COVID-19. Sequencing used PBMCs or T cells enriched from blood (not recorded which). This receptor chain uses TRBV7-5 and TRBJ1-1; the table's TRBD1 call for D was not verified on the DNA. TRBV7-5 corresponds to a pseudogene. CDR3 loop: CARSPRTGRYTEAFF. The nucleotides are TGTGCCAGAAGCCCCAGGACAGGGCGGTACACTGAAGCTTTCTTT.